Listed here are 26 T cell receptor beta chains from one sample, sequenced in a study of tumor and adjacent non-tumor tissue in lung cancer. This sample's RNA came from whole unsorted tissue. A modified ARM-PCR protocol with three rounds of nested PCR amplified TCRbeta. TCRdb fed the multiplex PCR reads into MiXCR, producing one record per CDR3 protein. The table records over 110,000 distinct CDR3 sequences, approximately 72% of them present only once. The sequenced sample consisted of lung tumor tissue. The source of these receptors is a man aged 60 to 75 with small cell lung cancer.

Details on this clonotype: This may be a read error: a much more frequent sequence differs by one nucleotide. The gene calls are TRBV4-1 and TRBJ2-3; no reliable D call. CDR1 MGHRA and CDR2 YSYEKL come from the germline V gene. The CDR3 consists of 15 residues. CDR3 in amino acids: CASSQERHLTDKQYF. The CDR3 DNA sequence: TGCGCCAGCAGCCAAGAGCGACACCTCACAGATAAGCAGTATTTT.

For this clonotype: A read error may produce the germline difference seen at one junction end. The J gene is TRBJ2-1, the V gene TRBV11-3, with TRBD2 matching over 12 bases. The CDR3 runs 17 residues. The germline CDR1 and CDR2 sequences are SGHNT and YENEEA. As DNA, the CDR3 is TGTGCTAGCAGCTCGGGGCTAGCGGGAGGGTCCTACAATGAGCAGTTCTTC. Its protein is CASSSGLAGGSYNEQFF.

This clonotype was found a few times. V gene TRBV12-3 or TRBV12-4 combines with J gene TRBJ1-5; 9 bases fit TRBD1. The CDR3 spans 16 residues. Trimming removed 6 bases from V and 5 bases from J; junction bases left unmatched: 11. DNA for the CDR3: TGTGCCAGCAGCATCGGACAGGGGACGCTGTATCAGCCCCAGCATTTT. It is translated as CASSIGQGTLYQPQHF.

As for this clonotype: One end of the junction varies from germline; a read error may be responsible. V usage is TRBV11-1 and J usage is TRBJ2-7; 8 bases line up with TRBD1. This CDR3 is 12 amino acids long. In germline, CDR1 is SGHAT, CDR2 FQDESV (reference sequence). CDR3 sequence reads: CANSRQGREQYF. CDR3 coding DNA: TGCGCCAACAGCAGACAGGGGCGCGAGCAGTACTTC.

This clonotype was seen more than once but under ten times. The genes are TRBV5-1 and TRBJ2-5; D possibly corresponds to TRBD2 (5 bases). This CDR3 is 12 amino acids long. Germline values: CDR1 SGHRS, CDR2 YFSETQ. Deletions cut 0 bases from V and 7 bases from J, with 7 bases between. This CDR3 is CASSLEEGTQYF. CDR3 bases: TGCGCCAGCAGCTTGGAAGAGGGGACCCAGTACTTC.

The sample holds many counts of this clonotype. The chain joins TRBV6-1 to TRBJ2-1, with 13 positions matching TRBD2. The germline gives CDR1 MNHNS, CDR2 SASEGT. With V trimmed by 7 bases and J by 9 bases, 9 bases remained unmatched. There are 15 residues in the CDR3. The CDR3 loop is CASISGTSGIGEQFF. As DNA, the CDR3 is TGTGCCAGCATATCGGGGACTAGCGGGATCGGTGAGCAGTTCTTC.

This clonotype was seen more than once but under ten times. This clone may be a read error of a much larger clone one base away. The V and J genes are TRBV6-5 and TRBJ2-7; 9 bases fit TRBD1. CDR1 MNHEY and CDR2 SVGAGI come from the germline V gene. The CDR3 is 15 residues long. The CDR3 protein is CANSYLQDRGHEQYF. The CDR3 DNA is TGTGCCAACAGTTACTTGCAGGACAGGGGCCACGAGCAGTACTTC.

In regard to this clonotype: Just one base apart from a much larger clone, this may be a read error. The gene calls are TRBV5-5 and TRBJ2-3; 7 bases map to TRBD2. Germline CDR1 SGHKS, CDR2 YYEKEE (reference sequence). The CDR3 contains 16 residues. J lost 5 bases, V lost 2 bases, and 11 bases had no gene match. For the CDR3, the DNA is TGTGCCAGCAGCTTTCACAGCGGGATTGGTGAAGATACGCAGTATTTT. Protein: CASSFHSGIGEDTQYF.

A note on this clonotype: The junction differs from germline at one of its ends, possibly a read error. The chain uses TRBV20-1 and TRBJ2-1, with 9 bases that match TRBD2. This CDR3 region has 15 residues. The germline gives CDR1 DFQATT, CDR2 SNEGSKA (reference sequence). DNA for the CDR3: TGCAGTACTAGATCGTCTAGCGGGGTCTACAATGAGCAGTTCTTC. It encodes CSTRSSSGVYNEQFF.

On this clonotype: This may stem from a read error, because a much larger clone lies one nucleotide away. The J gene is TRBJ2-3, the V gene TRBV20-1, with D tentatively TRBD2 (5 bases). There are 13 residues in the CDR3. The germline gives CDR1 DFQATT, CDR2 SNEGSKA (reference sequence). Written as DNA, the CDR3 is TGCAGTGCTAAGATCGCTAGCTCAGATACGCTGTATTTT. This sequence encodes CSAKIASSDTLYF.

This clonotype was seen a single time. A much larger clone sits a single nucleotide away, making a read error possible. J is TRBJ2-2 and V is TRBV12-5, with D perhaps matching TRBD1 (6 bases). The germline V gene has CDR1 LGHNT and CDR2 FRNRAP. This CDR3 has 15 amino acids. CDR3 residues: CASASTGRNTGELLF. CDR3 DNA sequence: TGTGCTAGTGCCTCGACAGGACGGAACACCGGGGAGCTGCTTTTT. Combining the CDR3 with reference TRBV12-5 and TRBJ2-2 gives the whole variable domain DARVTQTPRHKVTEMGQEVTMRCQPILGHNTVFWYRQTMMQGLELLAYFRNRAPLDDSGMPKDRFSAEMPDATLATLKIQPSEPRDSAVYFCASASTGRNTGELLFGEGSRLTVL.

This clonotype was observed a few times. A much more abundant neighbour one base away suggests this may be a read error. The V and J genes are TRBV7-9 and TRBJ1-2; D possibly corresponds to TRBD1 (5 bases). The CDR3 is made up of 11 amino acids. Germline-derived CDR1 and CDR2 are SEHNR and FQNEAQ (reference sequence). Trimming took 5 bases from V and 12 from J, leaving 13 bases between them. The CDR3 here is CASSPGTGDTF. CDR3 in DNA: TGTGCCAGCAGCCCTGGCACGGGGGACACCTTC.

The chain has TRBV12-3 or TRBV12-4 and TRBJ1-5, with a weak D call TRBD1 (5 bases). V was shortened by 4 bases and J by 0 bases, with 10 bases between the two germline ends. There are 15 residues in the CDR3. CDR3 DNA sequence: TGTGCCAGCAGTTCAGGGATTCATAGCAATCAGCCCCAGCATTTT. It encodes CASSSGIHSNQPQHF.

With respect to this clonotype: Being one base from a much bigger clone, this may be a read error. V is TRBV4-2 and J is TRBJ2-1; 8 nucleotides match TRBD1. This CDR3 is built from 15 residues. V lost 4 bases, J lost 2 bases, and 4 bases stayed unmatched. Germline CDR1 reads LGHNA; CDR2 reads YNFKEQ. CDR3 protein: CASSRDRGTYNEQFF. The CDR3, as DNA: TGTGCCAGCAGCCGAGACAGGGGAACCTACAATGAGCAGTTCTTC.

This clonotype was recorded only once. The V gene is TRBV7-8, the J gene TRBJ1-2, with D possibly TRBD1 on 6 matching bases. This CDR3 is built from 16 residues. CDR1 SGHVS and CDR2 FQNEAQ come from the germline V gene. V gave up 5 bases and J gave up 3 bases, with 19 bases separating them. CDR3 in DNA: TGTGCCAGCAGCATAGAAGGGGGGGTCAGCCACTATGGCTACACCTTC. Protein sequence: CASSIEGGVSHYGYTF.

With respect to this clonotype: Lacking the conserved final phenylalanine or tryptophan, this CDR3 likely reflects a read error. The chain is built from TRBV20-1 and TRBJ2-2, with D perhaps TRBD1 (6 bases). CDR1 is DFQATT and CDR2 is SNEGSKA in the germline V gene (reference sequence). V was shortened by 1 base and J by 1 base, with 10 bases between the two germline ends. The CDR3 totals 15 residues. CDR3 in amino acids: CSARVRTENTGELFL. In DNA, the CDR3 is TGCAGTGCTAGAGTCCGGACAGAGAACACCGGGGAGCTGTTTTTG.

This clonotype was found a few times. V and J are TRBV28 and TRBJ2-1, with 7 bases identical to TRBD1. Germline V gene sequence: CDR1 MDHEN, CDR2 SYDVKM. J gave up 1 base and V 6 bases, and 3 bases lay outside the gene matches. The CDR3 extends over 14 amino acids. CDR3 region: CASRTGLSYNEQFF. The CDR3 nucleotides are TGTGCCAGCAGGACAGGGTTGTCCTACAATGAGCAGTTCTTC.

Details on this clonotype: This sequence may be a read error, since a much larger clone differs from it by one base. The rearrangement joins TRBV11-2 to TRBJ2-2; no reliable D call. Germline V gives CDR1 SGHAT, CDR2 FQNNGV. The CDR3 has 13 residues. The CDR3 sequence: CSSSSTNTGELFF. In nucleotides, the CDR3 is TGTTCCAGCAGCTCCACTAACACCGGGGAGCTGTTTTTT.

The chain has TRBV11-2 and TRBJ2-1; tentatively, D is TRBD2 (7 bases). CDR1 is SGHAT, CDR2 FQNNGV, per germline. The V end was cut by 5 bases, the J end by 1 base, with 15 bases between. The CDR3 totals 16 residues. The CDR3 DNA follows: TGTGCCAGCAGCCTCGGGGGGACAAGGTCCTACAATGAGCAGTTCTTC. Translating gives CASSLGGTRSYNEQFF. Full variable domain (outside the CDR3, taken from reference TRBV11-2 and TRBJ2-1): EAGVAQSPRYKIIEKRQSVAFWCNPISGHATLYWYQQILGQGPKLLIQFQNNGVVDDSQLPKDRFSAERLKGVDSTLKIQPAKLEDSAVYLCASSLGGTRSYNEQFFGPGTRLTVL.

This chain links TRBV11-1 with TRBJ2-1; 10 bases are a match to TRBD2. Losses at the gene ends were 9 bases for V and 9 bases for J; bases not matched to a gene: 11. Germline V gene sequence: CDR1 SGHAT, CDR2 FQDESV (reference sequence). There are 14 residues in the CDR3. This chain's CDR3 is CASSLTSGISEQFF. The CDR3 coding sequence is TGTGCCAGTAGCCTCACTAGCGGGATTAGTGAGCAGTTCTTC.

The chain recombines TRBV6-6 with TRBJ1-6; 8 nucleotides agree with TRBD1. V lost 5 bases to trimming and J lost 6 bases; unmatched junction nucleotides: 0. Germline CDR1 reads MNHNY; CDR2 reads SVGAGI (reference sequence). The CDR3 is 13 residues long. In nucleotides, the CDR3 is TGTGCCAGCAGTGACAGGGGTAATTCACCCCTCCACTTT. Translated, it gives CASSDRGNSPLHF.

Details on this clonotype: Sequence at one end of the junction differs from germline and may be a read error. The chain has TRBV29-1 and TRBJ1-3; unclear D gene. Per the germline V gene, CDR1 is SQVTM and CDR2 is ANQGSEA. The CDR3 runs to 18 residues. The CDR3 loop is CGVGLWTAFVLSGNTIYF. The CDR3 bases are TGCGGCGTTGGTCTCTGGACCGCGTTTGTATTATCCGGAAACACCATATATTTT.

In its sample, this clonotype was seen once. Its ends do not fully match the called genes, so a read error is possible. This rearrangement joins TRBV6-5 to TRBJ1-2; no clear D. The CDR3 totals 14 residues. Germline CDR1 reads MNHEY; CDR2 reads SVGAGI. The CDR3 reads CAISFGSSEGGYTF. In nucleotides, the CDR3 is TGTGCCATCAGTTTCGGGTCATCGGAGGGTGGCTACACCTTC.

The chain has TRBV20-1 and TRBJ2-1; D perhaps matches TRBD2 (5 bases). This CDR3 spans 13 amino acids. Germline V gene lookup returns CDR1 DFQATT and CDR2 SNEGSKA (reference sequence). V was cut by 6 bases and J by 2 bases, with 11 bases left in between. CDR3 in DNA: TGCAGTGCAGGAGCGGTAGCCTACAATGAGCAGTTCTTC. It codes for CSAGAVAYNEQFF.

As for this clonotype: This may come from a read error, since a much larger clone is one base off. This rearrangement joins TRBV29-1 to TRBJ1-5, with D unresolved. The length of the CDR3 is 13 residues. Germline V gene sequence: CDR1 SQVTM, CDR2 ANQGSEA. CDR3: CSVEESYNQSQHF. CDR3 bases: TGCAGCGTTGAAGAGTCGTACAATCAGTCCCAGCATTTT.

Comment on this clonotype: The junction departs from the called germline gene at one end, perhaps through a read error. The J gene is TRBJ1-1, the V gene TRBV11-3; the D is unclear. Germline CDR1 reads SGHNT; CDR2 reads YENEEA. The CDR3 consists of 13 residues. For the CDR3, the DNA is TGTGCCACCAGCGTAACCATGAACTCTGAAGCTTTCTTT. Translated: CATSVTMNSEAFF.